These 12 T cell receptor beta chains originate from one sample sequenced in a study of OX40 agonist ivuxolimab in advanced cancers. Here immunoSEQ multiplex PCR was the method, and the copy in TCRdb shows in-frame clones only, minus some. The table includes tens of thousands of clones, more than 85% detected once. Specimen: CD4+ or CD8+ T cells sorted from blood, collected in a trial of the OX40 agonist ivuxolimab. These receptor sequences come from an adult with an advanced solid tumor such as melanoma, head and neck, liver or kidney cancer.

This chain links TRBV27 with TRBJ1-1; D may be TRBD1 (5 bases). The CDR3 totals 12 residues. V gave up 8 bases and J gave up 1 base, with 8 bases separating them. Germline CDR1 and CDR2: MNHEY and SMNVEV (reference sequence). The CDR3 region has the DNA TGTGCCAGCTCTACAGGGAACACTGAAGCTTTCTTT. Translating it yields CASSTGNTEAFF.

The V and J genes are TRBV7-2 and TRBJ2-4; 7 bases are a match to TRBD2. Germline loops: CDR1 SGHTA, CDR2 FQGNSA. Germline trimming cut 5 bases from V and 7 bases from J; bases unmatched to any gene: 8. This CDR3 region has 14 residues. The CDR3 spells CASSPRRGGNIQYF. The CDR3 DNA reads as TGTGCCAGCAGCCCCCGGAGGGGAGGGAACATTCAGTACTTC.

This chain links TRBV6-4 with TRBJ1-1; 7 bases align to TRBD1. Trimming took 6 bases from V and 0 from J; bases not matched to a gene: 1. Germline CDR1 is MRHNA and CDR2 is SNTAGT. CDR3 length: 13 residues. This chain's CDR3 is CASSGTVNTEAFF. Written as DNA, the CDR3 is TGTGCCAGCAGCGGGACAGTGAACACTGAAGCTTTCTTT.

The chain is built from TRBV7-9 and TRBJ2-7; possibly TRBD1 for D (5 bases). The CDR3 sequence is 14 residues long. CDR1 is SEHNR, CDR2 FQNEAQ, per germline (reference sequence). The V and J ends lost 5 bases and 0 bases respectively, with 11 bases between them. The CDR3 coding sequence is TGTGCCAGCAGCATACAGGACGGCTCCTACGAGCAGTACTTC. This encodes CASSIQDGSYEQYF.

This clone was picked up one time. This chain connects TRBV4-2 to TRBJ2-1, with D maybe TRBD2 (7 bases). This CDR3 has 16 amino acids. Trimming pared 4 bases from V and 2 bases from J, leaving 15 bases between. Germline CDR1 LGHNA, CDR2 YNFKEQ. For the CDR3, the DNA is TGTGCCAGCAGCCGATCAGGGGCGGGGGCCTACAATGAGCAGTTCTTC. This codes for CASSRSGAGAYNEQFF.

The chain is built from TRBV15 and TRBJ1-1, with 7 positions matching TRBD1. J was trimmed by 0 bases and V by 3 bases; bases with no gene match: 4. Germline assignment: CDR1 LNHNV and CDR2 YYDKDF (reference sequence). This CDR3 has 15 residues. The CDR3 sequence: CATSRMGTVNTEAFF. The DNA of the CDR3 is TGTGCCACCAGCAGGATGGGGACAGTGAACACTGAAGCTTTCTTT.

The gene calls are TRBV18 and TRBJ2-1, with D perhaps TRBD1 or TRBD2 (5 bases each). The CDR3 covers 16 residues. The germline V and J ends were trimmed by 6 bases and 4 bases, with 19 bases remaining between them. Germline loops: CDR1 KGHSH, CDR2 LQKENI. In DNA form, the CDR3 reads TGTGCCAGCTCTCCCCTCCGGGGTGAGGGGTACAATGAGCAGTTCTTC. It yields the protein CASSPLRGEGYNEQFF.

This clone was picked up a small number of times. The chain combines TRBV19 with TRBJ1-5; no clear D. The V gene lost 5 bases and the J gene lost 6 bases, with 11 bases spanning the gap. CDR1 is LNHDA, CDR2 SQIVND, per germline (reference sequence). This CDR3 spans 13 amino acids. The CDR3 DNA follows: TGTGCCAGTAGTCCACGGTTGGCTCAGCCCCAGCATTTT. This encodes CASSPRLAQPQHF.

The table lists this clone with a few counts. The chain recombines TRBV9 with TRBJ1-2; D unresolved. The CDR3 contains 12 residues. From germline, CDR1 is SGDLS and CDR2 YYNGEE. V was clipped by 5 bases and J by 7 bases, with 12 bases between them. The CDR3 DNA reads TGTGCCAGCAGTAGTGGGCATGGTGGCTACACCTTC. This codes for CASSSGHGGYTF. Full variable domain (missing parts from reference TRBV9 and TRBJ1-2): DSGVTQTPKHLITATGQRVTLRCSPRSGDLSVYWYQQSLDQGLQFLIQYYNGEERAKGNILERFSAQQFPDLHSELNLSSLELGDSALYFCASSSGHGGYTFGSGTRLTVV.

V gene TRBV5-1 combines with J gene TRBJ2-1; no reliable D call. The germline V gene encodes CDR1 SGHRS and CDR2 YFSETQ. There are 11 residues in the CDR3. Trimming shortened V by 4 bases and J by 2 bases, and 1 base separated the two germline ends. CDR3 DNA sequence: TGCGCCAGCAGCACCTACAATGAGCAGTTCTTC. Amino acids: CASSTYNEQFF.

This sequence joins TRBV11-2 and TRBJ2-7, with 8 nucleotides matching TRBD2. The CDR3 length is 15 residues. The germline CDR1 and CDR2 sequences are SGHAT and FQNNGV. Trimming took 3 bases from V and 3 from J; bases not matched to a gene: 7. In DNA form, the CDR3 reads TGTGCCAGCAGCTTCGGGCGGGGGGTTTACTACGAGCAGTACTTC. Protein product: CASSFGRGVYYEQYF.

The chain has TRBV4-2 and TRBJ1-2; the D is unclear. The V gene's germline CDR1 is LGHNA and CDR2 YNFKEQ. Trimming took 5 bases from V and 5 from J, leaving 9 bases between them. CDR3 length: 12 amino acids. CDR3 loop: CASSWEVYGYTF. CDR3 DNA sequence: TGTGCCAGCAGCTGGGAGGTTTATGGCTACACCTTC.